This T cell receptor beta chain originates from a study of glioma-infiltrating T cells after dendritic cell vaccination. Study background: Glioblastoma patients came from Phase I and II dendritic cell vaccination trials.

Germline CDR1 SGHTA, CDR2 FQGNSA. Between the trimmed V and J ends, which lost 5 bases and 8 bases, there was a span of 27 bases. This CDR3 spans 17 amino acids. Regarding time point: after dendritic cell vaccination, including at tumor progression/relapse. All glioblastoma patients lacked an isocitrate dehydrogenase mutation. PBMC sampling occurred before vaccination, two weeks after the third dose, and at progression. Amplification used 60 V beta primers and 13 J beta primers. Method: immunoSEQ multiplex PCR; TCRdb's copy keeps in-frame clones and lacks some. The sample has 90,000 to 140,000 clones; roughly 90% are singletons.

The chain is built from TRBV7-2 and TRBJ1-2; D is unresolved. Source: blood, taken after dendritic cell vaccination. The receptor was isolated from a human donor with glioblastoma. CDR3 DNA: TGTGCCAGCAGCCCAACTTGGGAAAGCGGCCAGAGGTTAGGCTACACCTTC. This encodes CASSPTWESGQRLGYTF.